This T cell receptor (beta chain) was observed in a study of T cells in Graves' hyperthyroidism and ophthalmopathy. CDR1 and CDR2 from the germline V gene are SGHDT and YYEEEE. V was pared by 5 bases and J by 5 bases, with 12 bases between. The CDR3 consists of 13 residues. Patients aged 18 to 65 had newly diagnosed hyperthyroidism of under 2 months' duration. Patients showing uncontrolled infection, other autoimmune disease, pregnancy or lactation were ineligible. Regions amplified from RNA transcripts were the TCR beta CDR3 regions. A set of HTBI primers served as the primers for a first-round RT-PCR of the TCR CDR3. TCRdb fed the multiplex PCR reads into MiXCR, producing one record per CDR3 protein. The data hold 530,000 or so distinct CDR3 sequences, with more than 45% observed a single time.

Material: peripheral blood or thyroid tissue (not recorded which). This sequence was found in a woman between 18 and 29 years old with Graves' hyperthyroidism. This chain uses TRBV5-6 with TRBJ2-3, with no clear D. This CDR3 is CASSDRRGDTQYF. The CDR3 nucleotides are TGTGCCAGCAGTGACCGTAGAGGAGATACGCAGTATTTT. The variable domain in full, with the rest retrieved from reference TRBV5-6 and TRBJ2-3, is DAGVTQSPTHLIKTRGQQVTLRCSPKSGHDTVSWYQQALGQGPQFIFQYYEEEERQRGNFPDRFSGHQFPNYSSELNVNALLLGDSALYLCASSDRRGDTQYFGPGTRLTVL.